The entry below describes one T cell receptor beta chain. The data were produced by immunoSEQ multiplex PCR, yet TCRdb's version contains in-frame clones alone and is incomplete. The sample shows approximately 480,000 clones, roughly nine tenths of them seen only once. CDR3 length: 13 residues. The germline CDR1 and CDR2 sequences are LGHDT and YNNKEL (reference sequence). The trim removed 4 bases at V and 7 bases at J, leaving 3 bases unmatched. This sample stems from a study of blood T cell repertoires in COVID-19. Turning to the study itself: Some COVID-19 samples were acute and others convalescent; all came from the United States, Italy and Spain. In each case, the material was cDNA or gDNA derived from T cells, B-cell-depleted T cells, or PBMCs.

The clonotype originates from a young man with COVID-19, enrolled during active disease. The chain is built from TRBV3-1 (or the pseudogene TRBV3-2) and TRBJ1-1; 10 bases fit TRBD1. Sequenced input: peripheral blood. CDR3 DNA sequence: TGTGCCAGCAGCCCCGGACAGGGGGTTGAAGCTTTCTTT. It encodes CASSPGQGVEAFF.